These T cell receptor beta chains were read from a single sample in a study of blood T cell repertoires in COVID-19. Libraries were prepared by immunoSEQ multiplex PCR; TCRdb keeps only in-frame clonotypes and omits some of them. The table has roughly 290,000 clones, 89% seen once. Specimen: peripheral blood. The receptors come from a woman aged 55 to 70 with acute or convalescent COVID-19. The conserved cysteine and the conserved F or W are not part of the CDR3 here. The order of the fields is V gene, J gene, CDR3 protein.

V: TRBV6-4
J: TRBJ2-1
CDR3: ASSDSGAEQF

V: TRBV15
J: TRBJ1-3
CDR3: ATSRDGGGANTIY

V: TRBV7-2
J: TRBJ2-1
CDR3: ASSGQNSYNEQF

V: TRBV18
J: TRBJ1-2
CDR3: ASSDLGGYGYT

V: TRBV4-2
J: TRBJ2-3
CDR3: ASSRHRGQGLDTQY

V: TRBV19
J: TRBJ2-2
CDR3: ASSDGDRGLRTGELF

V: TRBV28
J: TRBJ2-2
CDR3: ASSAPRPGTGELF

V: TRBV19
J: TRBJ2-5
CDR3: ASTPGSRETQY

V: TRBV28
J: TRBJ2-2
CDR3: ASSLGQGSTGELF

V: TRBV21-1
J: TRBJ2-3
CDR3: ASSKAGSGRLDTQY

V: TRBV18
J: TRBJ1-1
CDR3: ASSPSMGTGKGTEAF